These 30 T cell receptor beta chains were sequenced from one sample in a study of neurological immune-mediated disorders. One entry per CDR3 protein, called by TCRdb with MiXCR from the 5' RACE reads. The profile covers tens of thousands of distinct CDR3 sequences, with approximately 10% appearing a single time and about 1.7% taken by the ten largest. The sample comprised PBMCs. The receptor source for this set is a middle-aged man in good health.

This clonotype was seen repeatedly, ten times or more. The J gene is TRBJ1-1, the V gene TRBV29-1; 8 bases align to TRBD1. V gave up 4 bases and J gave up 0 bases; unmatched junction bases: 1. Germline CDR1 reads SQVTM; CDR2 reads ANQGSEA. CDR3 length: 13 amino acids. As DNA, the CDR3 is TGCAGCGTTGCAGGGGGCCTGAACACTGAAGCTTTCTTT. This codes for CSVAGGLNTEAFF.

V is TRBV2 and J is TRBJ1-3, with D unresolved. CDR1 is SNHLY, CDR2 FYNNEI, per germline. V lost 3 bases to trimming and J lost 0 bases, with 12 bases between them. The CDR3 is made up of 16 amino acids. The CDR3 DNA follows: TGTGCCAGCAGTGACAGGCCTGGGTACTCTGGAAACACCATATATTTT. Protein sequence: CASSDRPGYSGNTIYF.

This clonotype was detected ten times or more. The chain recombines TRBV12-3 or TRBV12-4 with TRBJ2-1, with TRBD2 identical over 9 bases. V gave up 1 base and J gave up 0 bases; unmatched junction bases: 4. The CDR3 extends over 17 amino acids. CDR3 sequence: CASSLGGGGDSYNEQFF. As DNA, the CDR3 is TGTGCCAGCAGTTTAGGTGGCGGGGGGGACTCCTACAATGAGCAGTTCTTC.

This clonotype was detected many times. The genes are TRBV7-3 and TRBJ2-3; weak D call: TRBD1 (6 bases). The V gene lost 2 bases and the J gene lost 0 bases, with 15 bases spanning the gap. CDR1 and CDR2 (germline): SGHTA, FQGTGA. The length of the CDR3 is 17 residues. CDR3 residues: CASSLFPGDHSTDTQYF. CDR3 nucleotides: TGTGCCAGCAGCTTATTCCCAGGGGATCACAGCACAGATACGCAGTATTTT.

There are many counts of this clonotype. V and J are TRBV7-9 and TRBJ2-5, with D perhaps TRBD2 (6 bases). The CDR3 length is 13 residues. V was trimmed by 3 bases and J by 9 bases, leaving 14 bases between them. CDR1 SEHNR and CDR2 FQNEAQ come from the germline V gene (reference sequence). The CDR3 protein is CASSFTLASPQYF. The CDR3 nucleotides read TGTGCCAGCAGCTTTACACTAGCTTCCCCCCAGTACTTC.

This clonotype was recorded many times. The chain links TRBV24-1 to TRBJ2-6; no firm D call. Trimming took off 9 bases at V and 0 bases at J, with 5 bases between the two ends. Germline CDR1 KGHDR, CDR2 SFDVKD. The CDR3 contains 13 residues. CDR3 residues: CATGVSGANVLTF. As DNA, the CDR3 is TGTGCCACCGGGGTCTCTGGGGCCAACGTCCTGACTTTC.

This clonotype has at least ten counts. This chain joins TRBV4-2 and TRBJ2-5, with TRBD1 as a possible D gene (6 bases). Trimming took 0 bases from V and 5 from J, leaving 13 bases between them. Looked up from germline, CDR1 is LGHNA and CDR2 is YNFKEQ. The CDR3 spans 15 residues. CDR3 loop: CASSQEFGGPETQYF. The CDR3 DNA is TGTGCCAGCAGCCAAGAGTTTGGGGGCCCGGAGACCCAGTACTTC.

This clonotype appeared many times. The chain couples TRBV24-1 to TRBJ2-5; D call uncertain. The V gene lost 5 bases and the J gene lost 2 bases, with 23 bases spanning the gap. This CDR3 has 18 residues. Germline CDR1 KGHDR, CDR2 SFDVKD. The chain's CDR3 is CATSVPKSQADLQETQYF. DNA of the CDR3: TGTGCCACCAGTGTCCCCAAGAGTCAGGCAGACCTTCAAGAGACCCAGTACTTC.

This clonotype has ten or more counts. V usage is TRBV5-8 and J usage is TRBJ2-7, with D unresolved. The CDR3 runs 16 residues. With 2 bases removed from V and 2 bases from J, the gap between germline ends came to 17 bases. CDR1 and CDR2 from the germline V gene are SGHTS and YDEGEE. CDR3 sequence (DNA): TGTGCCAGCAGCTTTGATTCCGGTCCCCCCACCTACGAGCAGTACTTC. Residues: CASSFDSGPPTYEQYF.

This clonotype has a count of ten or more. This sequence joins TRBV20-1 and TRBJ2-1, with D uncertain. The CDR3 contains 12 residues. V dropped 3 bases and J dropped 4 bases, with 7 bases sitting between them. Germline-derived CDR1 and CDR2 are DFQATT and SNEGSKA (reference sequence). The DNA for the CDR3 is TGCAGTGCTAGGTACCAATACAATGAGCAGTTCTTC. Translation: CSARYQYNEQFF.

This clonotype showed up many times. The chain recombines TRBV10-3 with TRBJ1-2, with TRBD1 matching 8 bases. With V trimmed by 2 bases and J by 0 bases, 2 bases remained unmatched. The CDR3 loop spans 15 amino acids. Germline V CDR1 and CDR2: ENHRY, SYGVKD. CDR3 region: CAISEGTGTNYGYTF. CDR3 in DNA: TGTGCCATCAGTGAGGGGACAGGAACTAACTATGGCTACACCTTC.

Ten or more counts support this clonotype. V gene TRBV3-1 combines with J gene TRBJ2-7; a possible D gene is TRBD2 (6 bases). V gave up 4 bases and J gave up 3 bases, with 16 bases separating them. CDR3 length: 15 residues. The V gene's germline CDR1 is LGHDT and CDR2 YNNKEL (reference sequence). In DNA, the CDR3 is TGTGCCAGCAGCCTTTCTGGAGGGACGATCTACGAGCAGTACTTC. Its protein is CASSLSGGTIYEQYF.

Concerning this clonotype: Since a much larger clone is just one base distant, this may be a read error. The chain has TRBV7-9 and TRBJ2-7; D is ambiguous. The CDR3 contains 10 residues. From germline, CDR1 is SEHNR and CDR2 FQNEAQ (reference sequence). CDR3 sequence reads: CASRLVPQYF. The CDR3 DNA reads TGTGCCAGCAGATTAGTCCCTCAGTACTTC.

Only a few counts were recorded for this clonotype. The V gene is TRBV2, the J gene TRBJ1-2; a possible D gene is TRBD1 (6 bases). Germline CDR1 is SNHLY and CDR2 is FYNNEI. The CDR3 spans 15 residues. Trimming stripped 2 bases from V and 4 bases from J, with 14 bases between. CDR3 sequence: CASSEWEGGIYGYTF. The CDR3 coding sequence is TGTGCCAGCAGTGAATGGGAAGGGGGAATCTATGGCTACACCTTC. The full variable domain, its missing parts supplied by reference TRBV2 and TRBJ1-2, is EPEVTQTPSHQVTQMGQEVILRCVPISNHLYFYWYRQILGQKVEFLVSFYNNEISEKSEIFDDQFSVERPDGSNFTLKIRSTKLEDSAMYFCASSEWEGGIYGYTFGSGTRLTVV.

This clonotype was observed at least ten times. The genes are TRBV5-1 and TRBJ1-2; D is ambiguous. CDR1 is SGHRS, CDR2 YFSETQ, per germline. The ends were cut back, 2 bases at V and 4 bases at J, with 9 bases in the middle. CDR3 length equals 13 residues. For the CDR3, the DNA is TGCGCCAGCAGCTTTGATGGAGTCTATGGCTACACCTTC. As protein: CASSFDGVYGYTF. Drawing the rest from reference TRBV5-1 and TRBJ1-2, the complete variable domain is KAGVTQTPRYLIKTRGQQVTLSCSPISGHRSVSWYQQTPGQGLQFLFEYFSETQRNKGNFPGRFSGRQFSNSRSEMNVSTLELGDSALYLCASSFDGVYGYTFGSGTRLTVV.

On this clonotype: Given a much more abundant clone one base away, this may be a read error. This rearrangement joins TRBV18 to TRBJ2-7; D is perhaps TRBD2 (7 bases). V lost 8 bases and J lost 0, with 20 bases in between. This CDR3 region has 16 residues. Germline CDR1 reads KGHSH; CDR2 reads LQKENI. DNA of the CDR3: TGTGCCAGCCGAGGAGGGAGGGGGGGTAGCTCCTACGAGCAGTACTTC. Protein product: CASRGGRGGSSYEQYF.

Worth noting for this clonotype: Since a much larger clone is just one base distant, this may be a read error. This sequence joins TRBV28 and TRBJ1-5, with TRBD1 matching over 10 bases. The CDR3 covers 15 residues. The V gene's germline CDR1 is MDHEN and CDR2 SYDVKM. The CDR3 nucleotides read TGTGCCGCAGGGACAGGGGAGGTGGGCAATCAGCCCCAGAATTTT. Residues: CAAGTGEVGNQPQNF.

Worth noting for this clonotype: One junction end does not reproduce the germline sequence, and a read error may be involved. This chain joins TRBV7-9 and TRBJ2-3, with 7 positions matching TRBD2. The V gene's germline CDR1 is SEHNR and CDR2 FQNEAQ (reference sequence). The CDR3 contains 16 residues. The CDR3 region is CAISREAGLSTDTQYF. CDR3 DNA: TGTGCCATCAGCCGTGAAGCGGGATTAAGTACAGATACGCAGTATTTT.

This clonotype was observed many times. The chain carries TRBV7-9 and TRBJ2-7; D may be TRBD1 (5 bases). There are 13 residues in the CDR3. In germline, CDR1 is SEHNR, CDR2 FQNEAQ (reference sequence). V gave up 5 bases and J gave up 7 bases, with 15 bases separating them. The CDR3 here is CASSTGPLLEQYF. The CDR3 nucleotides are TGTGCCAGCAGCACAGGACCCCTCCTGGAGCAGTACTTC.

The chain combines TRBV11-2 with TRBJ1-2; the D is unclear. Germline CDR1 and CDR2: SGHAT and FQNNGV. Trimming stripped 0 bases from V and 7 bases from J, with 24 bases between. The CDR3 sequence is 18 residues long. The CDR3 DNA is TGTGCCAGCAGCTTAGATCCTGCTGGGCAGTTTAGTCCTTCTGGCTACACCTTC. Amino acids: CASSLDPAGQFSPSGYTF. Together with reference TRBV11-2 and TRBJ1-2, the CDR3 gives the full variable domain: EAGVAQSPRYKIIEKRQSVAFWCNPISGHATLYWYQQILGQGPKLLIQFQNNGVVDDSQLPKDRFSAERLKGVDSTLKIQPAKLEDSAVYLCASSLDPAGQFSPSGYTFGSGTRLTVV.

This clonotype was found many times. The CDR3 nucleotides read TGTGCCAGCAGTCCAGGACAGGGCCCGGCTGGCTCAAATGAGCAGTTCTTC. It encodes CASSPGQGPAGSNEQFF. The rearrangement links TRBV6-5 to TRBJ2-1, with 8 bases matching TRBD1. Looked up from germline, CDR1 is MNHEY and CDR2 is SVGAGI. With 5 bases clipped from V and 7 bases from J, the junction kept 16 bases outside the gene matches. The CDR3 length is 17 residues.

The chain employs TRBV11-2 and TRBJ2-3; 8 positions agree with TRBD1. V trimming: 7 bases; J trimming: 2 bases; junction bases outside the gene matches: 5. The CDR3 runs to 14 residues. Germline loops: CDR1 SGHAT, CDR2 FQNNGV. CDR3 region: CASTRTGPTDTQYF. The CDR3 bases are TGTGCCAGCACCAGGACAGGGCCCACAGATACGCAGTATTTT.

This clonotype was detected many times. This CDR3 reads CASSLGADSNQPQHF. The CDR3 DNA reads TGTGCCAGCTCACTAGGGGCCGATAGCAATCAGCCCCAGCATTTT. This chain uses TRBV18 with TRBJ1-5; a weak D match, TRBD1 (5 bases). Trimming left V 4 bases short and J 0 bases short, with 10 bases between. Germline V gives CDR1 KGHSH, CDR2 LQKENI. This CDR3 has 15 residues.

This clonotype was seen at least ten times. The V call is TRBV6-2 or TRBV6-3, the J call TRBJ2-1; D perhaps matches TRBD2 (5 bases). Germline values: CDR1 MNHEY, CDR2 SVGEGT. V lost 4 bases, J lost 5 bases, and 12 bases lay in between. There are 14 residues in the CDR3. This CDR3 is CASSSDYPDNEQFF. The CDR3 region has the DNA TGTGCCAGCAGTTCAGACTATCCCGACAATGAGCAGTTCTTC.

In its sample, this clonotype was seen many times. V and J are TRBV7-2 and TRBJ2-3; D is unclear. The CDR3 extends over 14 amino acids. CDR1 is SGHTA and CDR2 is FQGNSA in the germline V gene. Trimming removed 6 bases from V and 0 bases from J, with 10 bases in between. CDR3 protein: CASSPAGSTDTQYF. CDR3 sequence (DNA): TGTGCCAGCAGTCCGGCCGGTAGCACAGATACGCAGTATTTT.

Worth noting for this clonotype: Its ends do not fully match the called genes, so a read error is possible. The gene calls are TRBV6-5 and TRBJ1-6; D might be TRBD1 (6 bases). From germline, CDR1 is MNHEY and CDR2 SVGAGI. This CDR3 has 17 amino acids. The CDR3 region is CASSLDSAGLSNSSLHF. The CDR3 bases are TGTGCCAGCAGTTTGGACAGCGCAGGATTAAGCAATTCATCCCTCCACTTT.

V is TRBV7-9 and J is TRBJ2-1, with 14 bases that match TRBD2. The CDR3 spans 17 residues. Germline assignment: CDR1 SEHNR and CDR2 FQNEAQ (reference sequence). The J segment lost 5 bases and the V segment lost 5 bases, leaving 8 bases of the junction unmatched. Here the CDR3 DNA reads TGTGCCAGCAGCCTCCGACTAGCGGGAGGGCTAGACAATGAGCAGTTCTTC. Translated: CASSLRLAGGLDNEQFF.

This clonotype was counted ten times or more. This sequence joins TRBV9 and TRBJ2-5; a possible D gene is TRBD1 (7 bases). CDR3 size: 15 residues. The germline CDR1 and CDR2 sequences are SGDLS and YYNGEE. Trimming left V 7 bases short and J 0 bases short, with 16 bases between. The CDR3 DNA reads as TGTGCCAGCTGCAGGGGGGATCAGTACCAAGAGACCCAGTACTTC. Its protein product is CASCRGDQYQETQYF. Combining the CDR3 with reference TRBV9 and TRBJ2-5 gives the whole variable domain DSGVTQTPKHLITATGQRVTLRCSPRSGDLSVYWYQQSLDQGLQFLIQYYNGEERAKGNILERFSAQQFPDLHSELNLSSLELGDSALYFCASCRGDQYQETQYFGPGTRLLVL.

This clonotype has more than one count but fewer than ten. The chain links TRBV6-5 to TRBJ2-1; D call uncertain. The CDR3 runs to 12 residues. Trimming pared 9 bases from V and 0 bases from J, leaving 6 bases between. CDR1 and CDR2 (germline): MNHEY, SVGAGI. CDR3 protein: CASTASYNEQFF. The CDR3 DNA reads as TGTGCCAGTACTGCCTCCTACAATGAGCAGTTCTTC.

The chain uses TRBV29-1 and TRBJ2-1; D uncertain. Trimming removed 6 bases from V and 2 bases from J, with 17 bases in between. This CDR3 is built from 15 residues. Germline CDR1 and CDR2: SQVTM and ANQGSEA. CDR3 sequence (DNA): TGCAGCGTGGACCAGAATAACGGTACCTACAATGAGCAGTTCTTC. Protein: CSVDQNNGTYNEQFF.